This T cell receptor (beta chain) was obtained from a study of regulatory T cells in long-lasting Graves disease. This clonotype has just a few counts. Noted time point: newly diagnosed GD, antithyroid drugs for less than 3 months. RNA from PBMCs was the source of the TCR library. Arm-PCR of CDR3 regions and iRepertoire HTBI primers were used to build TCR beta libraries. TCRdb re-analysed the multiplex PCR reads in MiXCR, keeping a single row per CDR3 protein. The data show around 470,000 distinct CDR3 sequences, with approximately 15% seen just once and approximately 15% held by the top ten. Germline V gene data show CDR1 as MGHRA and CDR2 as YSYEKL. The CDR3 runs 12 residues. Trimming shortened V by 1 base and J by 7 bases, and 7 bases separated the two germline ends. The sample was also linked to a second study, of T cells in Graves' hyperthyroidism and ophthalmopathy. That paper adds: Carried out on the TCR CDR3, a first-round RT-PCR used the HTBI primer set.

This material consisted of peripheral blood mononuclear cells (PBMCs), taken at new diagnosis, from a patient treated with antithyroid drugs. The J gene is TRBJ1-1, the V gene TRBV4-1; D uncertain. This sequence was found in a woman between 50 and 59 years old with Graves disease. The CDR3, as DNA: TGCGCCAGCAGCCAAGTTCACAGTGAAGCTTTCTTT. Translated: CASSQVHSEAFF.